This T cell receptor beta chain was retrieved from a study of tissue T cells after allogeneic stem cell transplantation. Study results and limitations: TCR repertoires tracked anatomic similarity, regardless of disease or transplant status. This small cohort was clinically heterogeneous, and sampling depth was a limitation. In patients and mice, blood and spleen missed much of tissue repertoire.

Clones were read by immunoSEQ multiplex PCR, and TCRdb kept only the in-frame ones, dropping some. Of approximately 5,000 clones in the sample, around a third were seen once. Comments on this clone: Its cognate antigen is unknown. Gene names denote mouse genes. The read terminates 1 residue before the CDR3 end, so the remaining end is supplied by the germline J gene.

Time point meaning: mouse harvest day 14 after allogeneic transplant. The graft held 10^6 splenic CD5+ T cells and 10^7 T-cell-depleted bone marrow cells. Mice had MHC-mismatched B6 into BALB/c GVHD, sampled day 7 or 14. V was cut by 2 bases and J by 4 bases, with 6 bases left in between. The CDR3 totals 13 residues. Germline V gives CDR1 KGHPV, CDR2 FQNQEV (reference sequence). The sequence derives from a female BALB/c mouse given C57BL/6 T cells with graft-versus-host disease after an allogeneic hematopoietic cell transplant. Material for sequencing was skin. This chain connects TRBV26 to TRBJ1-5; TRBD1 might be the D (6 bases). CDR3 bases read: TGTGCCAGCAGTCTGGGACAGAACCAGGCTCCGCTT. Amino acid sequence: CASSLGQNQAPL. The whole CDR3 is CASSLGQNQAPLF.